This T cell receptor (beta chain) is from a study of cytomegalovirus exposure and HLA in healthy donors (dated by TCRdb to 2015 to 2018). Regarding the complete study: An earlier analysis of 587 of the donors reported 276 Gb of sequence data and 100 million to 120 million unique TCR beta sequences obtained from around 190 million T cells. The study was designed to test whether signatures of past pathogen exposure could be identified by cataloging public T cell receptors. Of the 350 to 450 genotyped donors, 65% to 90% fell in the genetic ancestry cluster associated with self-reported Caucasian donors. The number of donors typed differed by locus, with about 620-630 for A, B, C, DRB1 and DQB1, more than 500 for DQA1, 606 for DPA1, and around 460 for DPB1. In a later analysis, previously published TCR beta repertoires from 670 or so donors were re-analyzed and high-resolution HLA genotyping was added so that TCR occurrence patterns could be studied. Across some 400 genotyped donors of the cohort, an average of roughly 250,000 unique TCR beta nucleotide sequences per donor were sequenced, and 15% to 20% of those sequences were non-productive. Rather than drawing on any new phenotypic data, the later analysis identified candidate immune exposures from TCR beta sequences and the way those sequences occurred across donors. Using immunosequencing, the study profiled T cell repertoires from fewer than 700 subjects and related those repertoires to cytomegalovirus serostatus. Because of strong linkage in the cohort, four or five DR-DQ haplotypes were treated as single units for association and clustering. Along with the roughly 610-subject first cohort, a separate validation cohort of approximately 110 different subjects was used. High-throughput TCR immunosequencing, statistical association of individual TCRs with disease status, and machine learning were combined to predict cytomegalovirus infection status. All discovery cohort repertoires had been generated on a single sequencing platform. Class I and class II HLA loci were covered by the typing at four-digit resolution. An early release covering about 600 HLA-typed donors comprised about 290 gigabases of sequencing data and tens of millions of unique TCR sequences. An earlier analysis of 587 of the donors used high-throughput TCR beta sequencing to judge whether each TCR beta V gene segment behaved as functional or pseudogenic. Genome-wide SNP genotypes for about 65% of the roughly 700 donors were used in a later genetic analysis, which treated that subset as a discovery cohort. Alongside the repertoire data, information on donor age, sex, ethnicity and CMV serostatus was compiled. Broad study findings and their caveats: A group of highly shared sequence variants was considered likely to be a technical artifact of the sequencing pipeline. Correlated functional status among segregating V segments might reflect linkage disequilibrium, but an unknown experimental factor could not be ruled out. A few of the identified cytomegalovirus-associated TCR beta chains were confirmed in vitro to be specific for cytomegalovirus antigens. This cohort had only TCR beta chains sequenced, and the lack of alpha or paired-chain data limited which features could be detected. In both the original and validation cohorts, the classifier was reported to diagnose cytomegalovirus status with high specificity and sensitivity. In a later analysis, HLA-associated TCR beta chains were found to be more clonally expanded and to have lower generation probabilities than equally common non-associated chains. In a later genetic analysis, a missense DCLRE1C variant was associated with V-gene and J-gene trimming of TCR beta chains, and the association was replicated in an independent cohort. According to a later analysis, parvovirus B19, influenza, CMV and Epstein-Barr virus appeared linked to several top co-occurrence clusters. A further reported finding was that TCR beta sequences accurately predicted the HLA-A and HLA-B alleles for most subjects in the first cohort. A later analysis found that most CMV-associated TCR beta chains appeared HLA-restricted, with HLA associations seemingly driven largely by CMV exposure. According to the authors, the approach could potentially be generalized to other disease states and immunological phenotypes. Because counts were too low, seventeen rarely observed V segments, including chromosome 9 orphons, were excluded from the earlier analysis of under 650 of the donors. In a later genetic analysis, fewer N-insertions in productive TCRs were reported among donors in an Asian-associated ancestry cluster than the approximately 670-donor mean. An earlier analysis of some 560 of the donors showed that most TCR beta V segments appeared in productive rearrangements either about 87% or about 30% of the time, which broadly matched IMGT annotations. The study gave a list of more than 150 TCR beta chains associated with cytomegalovirus. The presence/absence analyses assumed that sequencing depth was roughly uniform across donors, and that assumption may not be true. In a later analysis, TCR association rates were found to vary across HLA loci, with the most associated TCRs seen for DRB1 alleles and the fewest for HLA-C alleles. In a later analysis, 15,000 to 20,000 TCR beta sequences were associated with specific HLA alleles at a false discovery rate of 0.05. When HLA alleles, especially DR and DQ, strongly co-occurred, attributing TCR associations to individual alleles was difficult. Across donors, most TCR sequences were observed very rarely, whereas some public TCRs were present in many individuals. Because HLA typing was missing for some donors at each locus, association tests included only the typed subset. The 87-base-pair reads could not distinguish some IMGT-functional V segments, including TRBV6-2 and TRBV6-3, so those segments were excluded. For the cohort, immune exposure information was limited to CMV serostatus.

The cohort comprised approximately 700 healthy bone marrow donors. All cohort members were sampled while nominally healthy, although unrecorded immune exposures were likely present. The donor tested CMV seropositive, placing the donor among the roughly 300 seropositive members of the cohort. A peripheral blood sample was collected from each donor, and TCR beta sequencing was performed on peripheral blood mononuclear cells. Genomic DNA was extracted from the blood cell samples with the Qiagen DNeasy Blood Extraction Kit. The protocol used for the library was the immunoSEQ multiplex PCR assay. For the multiplex PCR, a mixture combining 60 forward primers for TCR Vbeta segments and 13 reverse primers for TCR Jbeta segments was used. The CDR3 region of rearranged TCR beta genes was amplified from genomic DNA with a multiplex PCR assay. On the Illumina HiSeq System, the amplified TCR beta libraries were sequenced as 87-base-pair reads. In the paper's pipeline: Across the 670 or so repertoires, a later analysis counted around 80 million unique TCR beta chains, roughly 11 million of which were shared by at least two donors. A nearest-neighbor algorithm error-corrected the raw reads and collapsed the reads into unique sequences, merging closely related sequences to remove PCR and sequencing errors. Alignment of CDR3 sequences to IMGT reference sequences was used to assign V, D and J gene segments. For a sequence to be retained, a match of at least six nucleotides to both a V gene segment and a J gene segment was required. Rearrangements were classified as productive when the CDR3 lacked stop codons and remained in frame with V and J, and all other rearrangements were classified as non-productive. CDR3 was defined by IMGT convention, running from the second conserved V-encoded cysteine to the conserved J-encoded phenylalanine. In an earlier analysis of some 550 of the donors, sequences lacking an unambiguous match to a single V gene segment were excluded. In an earlier analysis of almost 600 of the donors, a V segment was called functional when productive rearrangements were above 56.7%, and segregating when the standard deviation between donors exceeded 5%. A statistical classification framework was built to diagnose cytomegalovirus status from the catalog of TCR beta chain sequences. V and J gene assignment, in a later analysis, came from comparing TCR nucleotide sequences with IMGT/GENE-DB human TR gene sequences. Using the TCRdist pipeline, a later analysis assigned CDR3 sequences along with most-parsimonious VDJ recombination scenarios. In a later analysis, every TCR beta chain was defined by the combination of its CDR3 amino acid sequence and its V-gene family, and reads without a unique V-gene family were dropped. In a later analysis, a few hundred highly shared, low-generation-probability nucleotide sequences were removed to address suspected cross-contamination and a sequencing artifact. For each public chain, a later analysis derived a clonal expansion index from normalized ranks of inferred template counts within each repertoire. In a later analysis, generation probabilities were computed using a VDJ recombination model fitted to out-of-frame rearrangements, and the results were checked against IGoR. Hypergeometric tests were used in a later analysis to score TCR-TCR, TCR-HLA and TCR-CMV co-occurrence, with a repertoire-size bias correction applied to the TCR pairs. False discovery rates were estimated in a later analysis by permuting HLA or CMV assignments 20 times. In a later analysis, co-occurring TCRs were grouped with DBSCAN, and TCRdist sequence similarity was added when clustering was performed within HLA-allele-positive subsets. For co-occurrence clustering, repertoires with fewer than 30,000 or more than 120,000 public chains were excluded, along with roughly 5 repertoires with anomalous nucleotide sharing. The source is immuneACCESS, and TCRdb retained only in-frame sequences with V and J called. Part of the clones is not carried over; for the studies checked, unresolved V genes explain less than half of this, and the remainder is unexplained. V and J calls and clone size are copied from that table; D and trimming were computed from the DNA. The sample table shows over 150,000 clones, and roughly 81% are seen once. Roughly 5% of the sample rests with the top ten.

Its CDR3 holds 16 amino acids, cysteine through phenylalanine. The CDR3 DNA has 48 bases and is translated from base 1. Cut back by 3 bases and 2 bases, the V and J ends lie 14 bases apart. CDR1 and CDR2, looked up from the germline V gene, are SGHTA and FQGTGA. A word on this clone: The specificity of this receptor is unknown. No qualities accompany the bases; no much larger clone lies one base away.

Rearrangement joined TRBV7-3 to TRBJ1-3, and perhaps TRBD1 as D gene, on 6 matching bases. The sequencing input was PBMCs. The sequence was collected from a girl under 18 in good health and CMV-seropositive. The DNA is as follows: TGTGCCAGCAGCTTTCACAGGGTATGGGCTGGAAACACCATATATTTT. Its translation reads: CASSFHRVWAGNTIYF.